Only a few counts were recorded for the clone carrying this T cell receptor beta chain. The antigen is undetermined. PCR involved 60 Vbeta and 13 Jbeta primers. Some clones are missing from TCRdb's copy, which holds only in-frame ones; the method was immunoSEQ multiplex PCR. The data contain under 70,000 clones, 68% of them singletons. Trimming cost V 0 bases and J 0 bases, with 10 bases left between them. The CDR3 consists of 16 residues. The V gene's germline CDR1 is SGHTA and CDR2 FQGNSA. The data were obtained in a study of cytomegalovirus exposure and HLA in healthy donors. Overall study: Roughly 80 million unique TCRs from HLA-typed donors were held in an early data release. Findings and limits, study-wide: From TCR beta sequences, most subjects' HLA-A and HLA-B alleles were reportedly predicted accurately. Later analysis suggested most CMV-associated TCR beta chains were HLA-restricted. It was approximately 150 TCR beta chains that were listed as cytomegalovirus-associated.

The source of this sequence is a woman aged 25 to 45 in good health and CMV-seronegative. The chain links TRBV7-2 to TRBJ2-3; D gene ambiguous. The specimen sequenced was PBMCs. CDR3 DNA sequence: TGTGCCAGCAGCTTAGCGCTAAGTTACAGCACAGATACGCAGTATTTT. Translating gives CASSLALSYSTDTQYF.